Listed below are T cell receptor beta chains from one sample, sequenced in a study of T cells in Graves' hyperthyroidism and ophthalmopathy. TCRdb fed the multiplex PCR reads into MiXCR, producing one record per CDR3 protein. The sample holds about 640,000 distinct CDR3 sequences; 14% are singletons and the top ten take around 13%. The material sequenced was blood. The receptors here all came from a woman between 50 and 59 years old with Graves' ophthalmopathy. Each CDR3 is given without its conserved first and last residue.

V gene	CDR3 length	J gene	CDR3 protein
TRBV27	13	TRBJ2-1	ASSLWGGENNEQF
TRBV15	13	TRBJ2-5	ATSRGQGARETQY
TRBV6-9	17	TRBJ1-2	ASSYLDQGIGQRNYGYT
TRBV5-1	13	TRBJ1-1	ASSLGATLNTEAF
TRBV28	14	TRBJ2-3	ASSSGGPGSTDTQY
TRBV9	13	TRBJ2-7	ASSVGGQGAYEQY
TRBV6-1	12	TRBJ2-7	ASSPGPRSYEQY
TRBV7-8	13	TRBJ1-4	ASSLMGLNNEKLF
TRBV28	12	TRBJ1-2	ASSDRGVGYGYT
TRBV9	12	TRBJ2-1	ASSVSDRGNEQF
TRBV4-3	15	TRBJ2-1	ASSQILRGRRLNEQF
TRBV27	16	TRBJ2-4	ASSTRPTGLPTKNIQY
TRBV7-2	15	TRBJ2-5	ASSLAEVDRGRETQY
TRBV13	14	TRBJ2-2	ASSWTSGENTGELF
TRBV12-3/TRBV12-4	13	TRBJ2-3	ASSYLAGGADTQY
TRBV7-2	13	TRBJ2-1	ASSFRGTAGNEQF
TRBV19	12	TRBJ1-1	ASSLWSQNTEAF
TRBV15	15	TRBJ1-2	ATSNGGGGQESYGYT
TRBV7-2	14	TRBJ2-1	ASSGQGLAGRNEQF
TRBV25-1	15	TRBJ1-5	ARRTGGDEARDQPQH
TRBV7-9	17	TRBJ2-2	ASSGRLAGGPPNTGELF
TRBV6-2/TRBV6-3	9	TRBJ2-1	ASSHGREQF
TRBV6-5	14	TRBJ2-3	ASSYEVAGSTDTQY
TRBV7-2	12	TRBJ2-6	ASSGRAGANVLT
TRBV3-1	12	TRBJ2-2	ASSQVSSTGELF
TRBV7-2	12	TRBJ1-2	ASSQRTGTGGYT
TRBV30	12	TRBJ1-5	AWSQGNSNQPQH
TRBV12-3/TRBV12-4	10	TRBJ2-1	ASSPPGGEQF
TRBV6-1	13	TRBJ2-6	ASSRSSAGANVLT
TRBV5-1	13	TRBJ1-1	ASSPAGVLGTEAF
TRBV5-1	14	TRBJ2-6	ASSLGESSGANVLT
TRBV20-1	15	TRBJ2-3	SASPRLAPPSTDTQY
TRBV20-1	12	TRBJ2-7	SAPRQGIPYEQY
TRBV11-3	10	TRBJ2-1	ASSLVLGEQF
TRBV6-1	13	TRBJ2-7	ASSTTGTGSYEQY
TRBV9	15	TRBJ1-4	ASSVGWEKTTNEKLF
TRBV6-2/TRBV6-3	13	TRBJ2-3	ASRTGTSDTDTQY